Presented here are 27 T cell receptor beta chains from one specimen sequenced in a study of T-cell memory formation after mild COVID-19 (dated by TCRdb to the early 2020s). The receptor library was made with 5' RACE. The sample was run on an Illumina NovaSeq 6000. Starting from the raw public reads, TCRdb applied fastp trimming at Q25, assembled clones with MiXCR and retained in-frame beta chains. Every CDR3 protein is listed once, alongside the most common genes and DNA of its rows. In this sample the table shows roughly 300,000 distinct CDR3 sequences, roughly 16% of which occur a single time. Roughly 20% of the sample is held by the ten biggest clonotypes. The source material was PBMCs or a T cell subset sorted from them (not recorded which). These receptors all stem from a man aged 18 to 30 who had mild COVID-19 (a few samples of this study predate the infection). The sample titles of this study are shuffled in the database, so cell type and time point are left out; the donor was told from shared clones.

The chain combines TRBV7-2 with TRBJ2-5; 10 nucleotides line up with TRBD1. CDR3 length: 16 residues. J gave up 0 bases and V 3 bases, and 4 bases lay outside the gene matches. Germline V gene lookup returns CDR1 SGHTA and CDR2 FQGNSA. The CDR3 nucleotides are TGTGCCAGCAGCTTCCCAGGACAGGGGGACCAAGAGACCCAGTACTTC. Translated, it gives CASSFPGQGDQETQYF.

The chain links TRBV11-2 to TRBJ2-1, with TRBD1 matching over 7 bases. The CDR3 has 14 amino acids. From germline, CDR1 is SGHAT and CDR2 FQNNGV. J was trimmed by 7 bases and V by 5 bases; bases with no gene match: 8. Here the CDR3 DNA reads TGTGCCAGCAGCACTCGACAGGGACGGAATGAGCAGTTCTTC. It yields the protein CASSTRQGRNEQFF.

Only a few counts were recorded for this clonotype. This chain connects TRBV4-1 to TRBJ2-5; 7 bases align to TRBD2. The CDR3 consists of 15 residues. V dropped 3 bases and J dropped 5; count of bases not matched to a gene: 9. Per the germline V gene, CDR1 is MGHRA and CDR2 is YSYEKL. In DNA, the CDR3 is TGCGCCAGCAGCCAGGGAGGGAGCGTCCGGGAGACCCAGTACTTC. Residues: CASSQGGSVRETQYF.

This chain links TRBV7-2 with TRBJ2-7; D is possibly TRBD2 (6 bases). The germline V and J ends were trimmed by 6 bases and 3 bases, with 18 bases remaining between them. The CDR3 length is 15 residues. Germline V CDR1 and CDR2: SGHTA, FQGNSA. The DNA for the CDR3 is TGTGCCAGCAGTCGAATGGGGGATAGCGGCTACGAGCAGTACTTC. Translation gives CASSRMGDSGYEQYF.

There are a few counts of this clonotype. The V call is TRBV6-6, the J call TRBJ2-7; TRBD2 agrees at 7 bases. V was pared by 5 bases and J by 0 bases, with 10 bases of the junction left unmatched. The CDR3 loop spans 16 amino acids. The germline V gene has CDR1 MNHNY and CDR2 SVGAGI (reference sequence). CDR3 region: CASSPASSGPSYEQYV. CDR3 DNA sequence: TGTGCCAGCAGTCCTGCATCTAGCGGACCCTCCTACGAGCAGTACGTC.

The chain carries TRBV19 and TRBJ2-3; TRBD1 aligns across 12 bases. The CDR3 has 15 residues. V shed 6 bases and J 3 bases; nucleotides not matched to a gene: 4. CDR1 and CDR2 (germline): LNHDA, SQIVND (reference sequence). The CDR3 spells CASRGQGAITDTQYF. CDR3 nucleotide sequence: TGTGCCAGTAGGGGACAGGGGGCGATAACAGATACGCAGTATTTT.

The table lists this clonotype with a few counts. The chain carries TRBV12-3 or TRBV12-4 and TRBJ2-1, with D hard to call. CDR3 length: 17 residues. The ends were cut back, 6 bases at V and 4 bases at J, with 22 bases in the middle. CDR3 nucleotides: TGTGCCAGCAGCCCCGGTGAACAGAGTTGGGTGTACAATGAGCAGTTCTTC. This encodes CASSPGEQSWVYNEQFF.

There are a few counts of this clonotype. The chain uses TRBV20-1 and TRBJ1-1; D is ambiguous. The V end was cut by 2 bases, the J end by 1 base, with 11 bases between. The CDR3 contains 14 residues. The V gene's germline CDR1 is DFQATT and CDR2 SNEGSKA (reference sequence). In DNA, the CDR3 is TGCAGTGCTAGATTCTCGACTGGGAACACTGAAGCTTTCTTT. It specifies CSARFSTGNTEAFF.

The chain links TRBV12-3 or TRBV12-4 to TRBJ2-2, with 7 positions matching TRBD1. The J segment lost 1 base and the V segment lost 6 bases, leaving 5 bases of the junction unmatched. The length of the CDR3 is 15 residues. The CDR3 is CASSYRGMNTGELFF. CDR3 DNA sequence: TGTGCCAGCAGCTACAGGGGCATGAACACCGGGGAGCTGTTTTTT.

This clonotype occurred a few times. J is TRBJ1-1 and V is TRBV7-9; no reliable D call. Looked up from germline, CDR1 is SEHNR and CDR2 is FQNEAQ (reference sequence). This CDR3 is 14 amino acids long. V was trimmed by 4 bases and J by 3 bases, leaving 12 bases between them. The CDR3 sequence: CASSSELGYTEAFF. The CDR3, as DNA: TGTGCCAGCAGCTCAGAGCTGGGATACACTGAAGCTTTCTTT. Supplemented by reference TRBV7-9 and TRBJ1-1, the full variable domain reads DTGVSQNPRHKITKRGQNVTFRCDPISEHNRLYWYRQTLGQGPEFLTYFQNEAQLEKSRLLSDRFSAERPKGSFSTLEIQRTEQGDSAMYLCASSSELGYTEAFFGQGTRLTVV.

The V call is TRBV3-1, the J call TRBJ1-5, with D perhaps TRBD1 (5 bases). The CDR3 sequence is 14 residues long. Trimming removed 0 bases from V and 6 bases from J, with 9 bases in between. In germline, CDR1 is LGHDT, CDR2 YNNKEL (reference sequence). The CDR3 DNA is TGTGCCAGCAGCCAAGATACAGGCGCTCAGCCCCAGCATTTT. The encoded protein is CASSQDTGAQPQHF.

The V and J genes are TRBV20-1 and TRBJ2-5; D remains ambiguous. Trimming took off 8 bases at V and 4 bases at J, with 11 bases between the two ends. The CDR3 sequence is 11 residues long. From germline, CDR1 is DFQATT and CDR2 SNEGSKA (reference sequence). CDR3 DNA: TGCAGTCAGACACGAAGAGAGACCCAGTACTTC. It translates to CSQTRRETQYF.

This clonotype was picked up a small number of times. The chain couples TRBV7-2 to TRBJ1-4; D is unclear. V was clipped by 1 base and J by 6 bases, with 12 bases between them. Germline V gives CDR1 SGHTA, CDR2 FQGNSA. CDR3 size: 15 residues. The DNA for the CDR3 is TGTGCCAGCAGCTTAGAAGGGTACGGATATGAAAAACTGTTTTTT. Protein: CASSLEGYGYEKLFF.

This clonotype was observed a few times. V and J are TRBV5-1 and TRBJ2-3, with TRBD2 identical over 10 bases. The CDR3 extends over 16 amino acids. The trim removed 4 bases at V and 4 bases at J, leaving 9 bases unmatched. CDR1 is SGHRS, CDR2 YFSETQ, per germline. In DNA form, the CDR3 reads TGCGCCAGCAGCCTCATTAGCGGGGGGCTGTCAGATACGCAGTATTTT. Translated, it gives CASSLISGGLSDTQYF.

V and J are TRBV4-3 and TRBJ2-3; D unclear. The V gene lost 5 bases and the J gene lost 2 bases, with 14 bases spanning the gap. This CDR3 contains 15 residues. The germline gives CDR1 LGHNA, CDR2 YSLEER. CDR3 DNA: TGCGCCAGCAGCGAATTTTACCCCACCACAGATACGCAGTATTTT. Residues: CASSEFYPTTDTQYF.

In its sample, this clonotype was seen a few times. The CDR3 DNA sequence: TGTGCCAGCAGCCACGACGGACACACCGGGGAGCTGTTTTTT. This codes for CASSHDGHTGELFF. The chain recombines TRBV7-6 with TRBJ2-2; D not resolved. The CDR3 runs to 14 residues. Germline loops: CDR1 SGHVS, CDR2 FNYEAQ. The ends were cut back, 5 bases at V and 3 bases at J, with 10 bases in the middle.

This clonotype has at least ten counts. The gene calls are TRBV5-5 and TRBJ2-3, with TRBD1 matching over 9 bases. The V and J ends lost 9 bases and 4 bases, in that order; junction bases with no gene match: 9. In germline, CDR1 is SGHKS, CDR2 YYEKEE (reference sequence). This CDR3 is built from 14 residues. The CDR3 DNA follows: TGTGCCACCGGGACAGGGAATGGCGCAGATACGCAGTATTTT. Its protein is CATGTGNGADTQYF.

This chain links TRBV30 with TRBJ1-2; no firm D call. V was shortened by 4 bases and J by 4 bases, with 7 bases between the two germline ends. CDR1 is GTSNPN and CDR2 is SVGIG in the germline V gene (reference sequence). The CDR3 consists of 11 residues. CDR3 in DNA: TGTGCCTGGACATTGAGCTATGGCTACACCTTC. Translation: CAWTLSYGYTF.

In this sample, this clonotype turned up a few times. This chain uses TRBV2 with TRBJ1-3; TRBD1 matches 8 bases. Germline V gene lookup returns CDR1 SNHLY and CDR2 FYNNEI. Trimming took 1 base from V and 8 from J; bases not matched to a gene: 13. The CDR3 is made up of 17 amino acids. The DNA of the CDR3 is TGTGCCAGCAGTGAAGTGCTGGACAGGGTTACCGGACACACCATATATTTT. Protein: CASSEVLDRVTGHTIYF.

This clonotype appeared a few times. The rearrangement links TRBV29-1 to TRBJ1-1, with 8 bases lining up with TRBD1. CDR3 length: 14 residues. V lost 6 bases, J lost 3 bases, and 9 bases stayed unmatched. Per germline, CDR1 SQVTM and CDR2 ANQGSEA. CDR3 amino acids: CSVTQGARDTEAFF. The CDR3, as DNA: TGCAGCGTGACTCAGGGGGCGAGGGACACTGAAGCTTTCTTT.

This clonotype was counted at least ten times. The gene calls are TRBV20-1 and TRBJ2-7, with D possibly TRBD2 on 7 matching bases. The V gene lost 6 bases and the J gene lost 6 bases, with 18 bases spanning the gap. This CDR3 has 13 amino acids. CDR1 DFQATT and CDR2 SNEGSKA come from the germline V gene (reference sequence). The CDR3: CSAPDRSGGEQYF. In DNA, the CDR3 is TGCAGTGCCCCCGACAGGTCGGGGGGCGAGCAGTACTTC.

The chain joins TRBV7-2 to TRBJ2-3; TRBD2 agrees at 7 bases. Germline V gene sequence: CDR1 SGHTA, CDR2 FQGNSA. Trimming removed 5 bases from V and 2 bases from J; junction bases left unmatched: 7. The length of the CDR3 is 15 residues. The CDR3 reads CASSQLGGTTDTQYF. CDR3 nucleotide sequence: TGTGCCAGCAGCCAGCTGGGGGGGACCACAGATACGCAGTATTTT. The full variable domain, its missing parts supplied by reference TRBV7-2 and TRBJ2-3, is GAGVSQSPSNKVTEKGKDVELRCDPISGHTALYWYRQSLGQGLEFLIYFQGNSAPDKSGLPSDRFSAERTGGSVSTLTIQRTQQEDSAVYLCASSQLGGTTDTQYFGPGTRLTVL.

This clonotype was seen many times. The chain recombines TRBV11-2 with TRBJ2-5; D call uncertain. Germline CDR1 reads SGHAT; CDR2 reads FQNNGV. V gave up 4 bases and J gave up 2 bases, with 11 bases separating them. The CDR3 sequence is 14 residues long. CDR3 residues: CASSSMTDQETQYF. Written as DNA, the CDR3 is TGTGCCAGCAGCTCGATGACGGATCAAGAGACCCAGTACTTC. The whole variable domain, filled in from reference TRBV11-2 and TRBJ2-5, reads EAGVAQSPRYKIIEKRQSVAFWCNPISGHATLYWYQQILGQGPKLLIQFQNNGVVDDSQLPKDRFSAERLKGVDSTLKIQPAKLEDSAVYLCASSSMTDQETQYFGPGTRLLVL.

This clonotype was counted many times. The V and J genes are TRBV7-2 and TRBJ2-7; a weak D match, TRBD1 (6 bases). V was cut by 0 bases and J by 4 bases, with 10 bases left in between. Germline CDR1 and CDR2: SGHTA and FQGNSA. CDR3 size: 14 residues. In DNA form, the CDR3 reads TGTGCCAGCAGCTTAGCGCTGGGGGCGTACGAGCAGTACTTC. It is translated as CASSLALGAYEQYF.

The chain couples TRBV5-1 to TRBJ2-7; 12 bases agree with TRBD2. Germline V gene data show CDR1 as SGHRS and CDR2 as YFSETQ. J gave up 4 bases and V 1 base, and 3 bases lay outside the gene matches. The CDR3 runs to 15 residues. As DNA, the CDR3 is TGCGCCAGCAGCTTGACTAGCGGGGGGAGATACGAGCAGTACTTC. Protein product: CASSLTSGGRYEQYF.

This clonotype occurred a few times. The CDR3 region is CSARQGAAQETQYF. Written as DNA, the CDR3 is TGCAGTGCTCGACAGGGGGCGGCTCAAGAGACCCAGTACTTC. J is TRBJ2-5 and V is TRBV20-1, with TRBD1 matching over 10 bases. The CDR3 covers 14 residues. V lost 5 bases to trimming and J lost 2 bases; unmatched junction nucleotides: 5. The V gene's germline CDR1 is DFQATT and CDR2 SNEGSKA (reference sequence).

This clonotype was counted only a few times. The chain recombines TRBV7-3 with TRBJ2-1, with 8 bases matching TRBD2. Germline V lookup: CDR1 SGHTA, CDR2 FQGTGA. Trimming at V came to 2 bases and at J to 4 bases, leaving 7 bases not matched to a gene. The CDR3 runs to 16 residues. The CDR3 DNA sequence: TGTGCCAGCAGCTTAGGGCGCCTAGCGGGTTACAATGAGCAGTTCTTC. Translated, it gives CASSLGRLAGYNEQFF.